This T cell receptor (beta chain) was retrieved from a study of T cell clones after liver transplantation. The overall study: TCRbeta sequencing after a pre-transplant mixed lymphocyte reaction identified graft-donor-reactive clones, later tracked in post-transplant blood. Until 12-24 months post-transplant, subjects got standard immunosuppression and no induction.

Sequencing was performed with immunoSEQ multiplex PCR; in TCRdb, only in-frame clones are kept and a portion is missing. The sample contains about 75,000 clones, around 84% of which appear only once. V was shortened by 8 bases and J by 6 bases, with 21 bases between the two germline ends. The CDR3 runs to 15 residues. Per the germline V gene, CDR1 is LNHDA and CDR2 is SQIVND (reference sequence). The chain is built from TRBV19 and TRBJ2-3; the D gene is possibly TRBD2 (6 bases). This specimen consisted of CD4+ T cells from blood, obtained roughly 50 months after liver transplant. This sequence was found in a human patient who received a liver transplant. Part of the T cells may come from the graft donor. CDR3 residues: CASRRDRTRGDTQYF. DNA of the CDR3: TGTGCCAGTCGCCGGGACCGCACACGGGGGGATACGCAGTATTTT.